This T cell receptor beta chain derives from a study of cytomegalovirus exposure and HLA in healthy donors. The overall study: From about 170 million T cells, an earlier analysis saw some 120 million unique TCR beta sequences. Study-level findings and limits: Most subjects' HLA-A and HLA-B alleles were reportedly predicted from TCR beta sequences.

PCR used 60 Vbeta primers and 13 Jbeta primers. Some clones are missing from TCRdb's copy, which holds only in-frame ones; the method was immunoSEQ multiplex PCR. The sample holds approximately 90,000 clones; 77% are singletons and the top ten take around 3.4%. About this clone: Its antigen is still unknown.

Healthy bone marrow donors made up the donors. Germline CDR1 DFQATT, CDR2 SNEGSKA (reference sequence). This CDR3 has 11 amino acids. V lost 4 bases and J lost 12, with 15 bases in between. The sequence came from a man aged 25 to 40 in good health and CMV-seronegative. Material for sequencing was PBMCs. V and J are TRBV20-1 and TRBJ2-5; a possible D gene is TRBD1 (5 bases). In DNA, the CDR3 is TGCAGTGCTAACGCTGGGGCGCCAGAGTACTTC. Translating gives CSANAGAPEYF.